This T cell receptor beta chain was obtained from a study of cytomegalovirus exposure and HLA in healthy donors. Overall study: HLA-typed donors contributed around 85 million unique TCRs, which were held in an early data release.

Remarks on this clone: The antigen is unknown.

Germline CDR1 reads DFQATT; CDR2 reads SNEGSKA (reference sequence). The CDR3 spans 10 residues. V was cut by 7 bases and J by 3 bases, with 7 bases left in between. Findings and limits, study-wide: The dataset shows that most TCR sequences were rare, while some public TCRs occurred in many donors. The records held CMV serostatus as the only immune exposure information.

Primers: 60 Vbeta forward and 13 Jbeta reverse. The assay was immunoSEQ multiplex PCR, and TCRdb's table has in-frame clones only and misses some. The table has about 140,000 clones, roughly three quarters seen once. The sequence was collected from a young man in good health and CMV-seronegative. The sequenced sample consisted of PBMCs. The V call is TRBV20-1, the J call TRBJ2-7; D unresolved. The CDR3 coding sequence is TGCAGTGTGGCAGGCTACGAGCAGTACTTC. Its translation: CSVAGYEQYF.